A selection of T cell receptor beta chains follows, all from one sample in a study of blood T cell repertoires in COVID-19. Repertoires were generated with immunoSEQ multiplex PCR, while TCRdb's copy carries only in-frame clones and drops some. The sample contains 340,000 or so clones, about nine tenths of which appear only once. The sequenced sample was peripheral blood. Source of these receptors: a man aged 50 to 59 with active or convalescent COVID-19. CDR3s include the opening cysteine and the closing phenylalanine or tryptophan. D genes are given only for firm matches. Some rows mark clone size as missing; the rest say once, few, many or name a class of expanded clone.

d_gene,v_gene,abundance,j_gene,CDR3aa,CDR3nt
NA,TRBV18,few,TRBJ1-4,CASSVQGNEKLFF,TGTGCCAGCTCAGTCCAGGGGAATGAAAAACTGTTTTTT
NA,TRBV28,few,TRBJ1-2,CASSLGRGLEDGYTF,TGTGCCAGCAGTTTGGGCAGGGGTTTGGAGGATGGCTACACCTTC
TRBD2,TRBV7-7,NA,TRBJ2-1,CASSLGTSGHNEQFF,TGTGCCAGCAGCTTAGGGACTAGCGGGCACAATGAGCAGTTCTTC
NA,TRBV12-3/TRBV12-4,few,TRBJ1-6,CASSFLGASPLHF,TGTGCCAGCAGTTTCTTGGGAGCCTCACCCCTCCACTTT
NA,TRBV5-1,NA,TRBJ2-5,CASSLAGVQETQYF,TGCGCCAGCAGCTTGGCCGGGGTACAAGAGACCCAGTACTTC
NA,TRBV30,NA,TRBJ1-6,CAWSPNLGGGSPLHF,TGTGCCTGGAGTCCTAACCTGGGGGGAGGCTCACCCCTCCACTTT
TRBD1,TRBV5-4,NA,TRBJ1-3,CASSLGGGENTIYF,TGTGCCAGCAGCTTAGGAGGGGGCGAGAACACCATATATTTT
TRBD1,TRBV5-8,NA,TRBJ1-5,CASSSGQGSQPQHF,TGTGCCAGCAGCTCGGGACAGGGGAGTCAGCCCCAGCATTTT
NA,TRBV6-1,NA,TRBJ2-1,CASSEFVAASYNEQFF,TGTGCCAGCAGTGAATTCGTCGCGGCCTCCTACAATGAGCAGTTCTTC
NA,TRBV28,NA,TRBJ1-6,CASSFFQSSSPLHF,TGTGCCAGCAGTTTCTTTCAGTCCTCTTCACCCCTCCACTTT
TRBD1,TRBV15,NA,TRBJ2-1,CATSRVNRGNEQFF,TGTGCCACCAGCAGAGTTAACAGGGGCAATGAGCAGTTCTTC
NA,TRBV2,NA,TRBJ1-1,CASILDTEAFF,TGTGCCAGCATCCTCGACACTGAAGCTTTCTTT
TRBD1,TRBV28,NA,TRBJ1-2,CASRSLDWTGNYGYTF,TGTGCCAGCAGAAGTCTCGACTGGACAGGCAATTATGGCTACACCTTC
NA,TRBV27,NA,TRBJ2-1,CASSVHVDTPKNEQFF,TGTGCCAGCAGTGTCCACGTGGACACTCCTAAAAATGAGCAGTTCTTC
TRBD2,TRBV7-8,NA,TRBJ2-3,CASSLDRDSPLAGVPDTQYF,TGTGCCAGCAGCTTAGACCGGGACAGTCCACTAGCGGGAGTTCCAGATACGCAGTATTTT
NA,TRBV28,few,TRBJ1-6,CASSPVDTPLHF,TGTGCCAGCAGTCCGGTAGACACACCCCTCCACTTT
NA,TRBV5-1,NA,TRBJ1-1,CASSKDSWNTEAFF,TGCGCCAGCAGCAAGGACAGCTGGAACACTGAAGCTTTCTTT
TRBD2,TRBV6-5,NA,TRBJ2-2,CASRKRLASAGELFF,TGTGCCAGCAGAAAACGACTAGCCTCGGCCGGGGAGCTGTTTTTT
NA,TRBV24-1,NA,TRBJ1-1,CATIGQPNTEAFF,TGTGCCACCATTGGGCAGCCCAACACTGAAGCTTTCTTT
NA,TRBV28,NA,TRBJ1-1,CASSLGSGWTEAFF,TGTGCCAGCAGTTTGGGTTCAGGGTGGACTGAAGCTTTCTTT
TRBD1,TRBV7-8,NA,TRBJ2-5,CASSPGTGGETQYF,TGTGCCAGCAGCCCGGGGACAGGCGGAGAGACCCAGTACTTC
NA,TRBV19,NA,TRBJ1-1,CASSPPGRGDEAFF,TGTGCCAGTAGTCCACCCGGGCGGGGAGATGAAGCTTTCTTT
TRBD1,TRBV5-1,few,TRBJ1-6,CASSQTGSASPLHF,TGCGCCAGCAGCCAGACAGGGTCGGCTTCACCCCTCCACTTT
NA,TRBV9,NA,TRBJ2-2,CASSPRVYAGELFF,TGTGCCAGCAGCCCCCGGGTCTACGCCGGGGAGCTGTTTTTT
NA,TRBV30,NA,TRBJ1-5,CAWSRGGGLSSAQHF,TGTGCCTGGAGTCGGGGAGGGGGTTTAAGTTCGGCCCAGCATTTT
TRBD1,TRBV7-9,NA,TRBJ1-4,CASSFGETGGTEKLFF,TGTGCCAGCAGCTTTGGTGAGACAGGGGGAACGGAAAAACTGTTTTTT
TRBD1,TRBV3-1/TRBV3-2,NA,TRBJ2-7,CASSQRWRTGYEQYF,TGTGCCAGCAGCCAGAGGTGGCGGACAGGGTACGAGCAGTACTTC